The 5 T cell receptor beta chains presented below share a single source sample, sequenced in a study of metastatic and nonmetastatic thyroid tumors. TCRdb re-clonotyped the PCR reads via MiXCR. Altogether 100,000 or so clones are present, about 15% being singletons, with the ten largest covering 3.6%. Patients had received no treatment of any kind before thyroid surgery. Sequenced input: blood. The origin of the receptors is a female donor with papillary thyroid cancer or a benign thyroid nodule (not recorded which). Some clones in this sample may be carry-over from other donors' samples.

This clone has more than one count but fewer than ten. The chain carries TRBV19 and TRBJ2-6, with TRBD2 identical over 11 bases. J lost 0 bases, V lost 5 bases, and 6 bases had no gene match. CDR1 and CDR2 (germline): LNHDA, SQIVND (reference sequence). The CDR3 contains 18 residues. The CDR3 sequence is CASSLRLAGFSGANVLTF. The CDR3, as DNA: TGTGCCAGTAGTCTCCGACTAGCGGGGTTCTCTGGGGCCAACGTCCTGACTTTC.

There are many counts of this clone. This sequence joins TRBV3-1 and TRBJ2-7; D remains ambiguous. Germline V lookup: CDR1 LGHDT, CDR2 YNNKEL (reference sequence). The CDR3 covers 16 residues. V was shortened by 4 bases and J by 3 bases, with 19 bases between the two germline ends. Here the CDR3 DNA reads TGTGCCAGCAGCCCCCAGGCGCCCCCCCCCCTCTACGAGCAGTACTTC. Translation: CASSPQAPPPLYEQYF.

This clone was counted ten times or more. The chain couples TRBV6-1 to TRBJ2-4; D is possibly TRBD1 (5 bases). The germline gives CDR1 MNHNS, CDR2 SASEGT. Trimming removed 5 bases at V and 0 bases at J, with 11 bases between. This CDR3 is 15 amino acids long. As DNA, the CDR3 is TGTGCCAGCAGTTCTAGGACATTAGCCAAAAACATTCAGTACTTC. Translating gives CASSSRTLAKNIQYF.

This clone has at least ten counts. The chain uses TRBV12-3 or TRBV12-4 and TRBJ2-3; D ambiguous. The CDR3 contains 13 residues. V gave up 8 bases and J gave up 5 bases, with 14 bases separating them. The CDR3 sequence is CASEAIPQDTQYF. The CDR3 DNA reads TGTGCCAGCGAGGCCATACCCCAAGATACGCAGTATTTT.

This clone has a count of ten or more. V is TRBV27 and J is TRBJ2-1, with 11 bases aligning to TRBD2. The J segment lost 7 bases and the V segment lost 4 bases, leaving 6 bases of the junction unmatched. The CDR3 consists of 15 residues. Germline V gene data show CDR1 as MNHEY and CDR2 as SMNVEV (reference sequence). The CDR3 bases are TGTGCCAGCAGTTCACCGGGACTAGCGGAGAATGAGCAGTTCTTC. Its translation: CASSSPGLAENEQFF.